Listed below are T cell receptor beta chains from one sample, sequenced in a study of cytomegalovirus exposure and HLA in healthy donors. Repertoires were generated with immunoSEQ multiplex PCR, while TCRdb's copy carries only in-frame clones and drops some. The sample records around 190,000 clones, around nine tenths being singletons. Sequencing was performed on PBMCs. The receptors stem from a woman aged 18-29 years in good health and CMV-seronegative. Each CDR3 is given with its conserved first and last residue. D genes are given only for firm matches. Clone size is stated in some rows and not others, as once, few, many or a class when expanded.

clone_size d_call j_call v_call cdr3_aa cdr3_nt
. . TRBJ1-1 TRBV18 CASSPGTRAHPGAFF TGTGCCAGCTCACCGGGGACTAGGGCTCACCCGGGAGCTTTCTTT
once TRBD1 TRBJ2-7 TRBV5-1 CASSWGTGQGAYEQYF TGCGCCAGCAGCTGGGGGACGGGACAGGGGGCGTACGAGCAGTACTTC
. . TRBJ1-4 TRBV4-3 CASSQDGGKGGGEKLFF TGCGCCAGCAGCCAAGATGGCGGAAAGGGAGGGGGTGAAAAACTGTTTTTT
once . TRBJ1-1 TRBV27 CASSSGLQSTEAFF TGTGCCAGCAGTTCGGGTCTTCAGTCCACTGAAGCTTTCTTT
once . TRBJ1-3 TRBV9 CASSRGGLPSGNTIYF TGTGCCAGCAGCCGTGGGGGACTCCCCTCTGGAAACACCATATATTTT
few TRBD2 TRBJ2-7 TRBV30 CAWRGGLAHEQYF TGTGCCTGGAGGGGGGGACTAGCTCACGAGCAGTACTTC
. TRBD1 TRBJ2-1 TRBV28 CASSLSDRAYNEQFF TGTGCCAGCAGTTTGTCGGACAGGGCGTACAATGAGCAGTTCTTC
few . TRBJ1-1 TRBV5-1 CASSLAREKAFF TGCGCCAGCAGCTTGGCCCGGGAAAAGGCTTTCTTT
. . TRBJ2-7 TRBV10-1 CASSELGGKDEQYF TGCGCCAGCAGTGAACTAGGAGGGAAAGACGAGCAGTACTTC
. . TRBJ1-2 TRBV5-4 CASRTTGTVGYTF TGTGCCTCGCGGACAACTGGAACTGTAGGCTACACCTTC
. . TRBJ1-1 TRBV30 CAWARSSRNTEAFF TGTGCCTGGGCGCGTTCAAGCCGGAACACTGAAGCTTTCTTT
. TRBD1 TRBJ1-3 TRBV28 CASSPGQGGTIYF TGTGCCAGCAGTCCCGGACAGGGGGGCACCATATATTTT
once . TRBJ2-5 TRBV5-4 CASSLDQGSQGETQYF TGTGCCAGCAGCTTGGATCAGGGGTCGCAGGGGGAGACCCAGTACTTC
. . TRBJ1-6 TRBV2 CASSPTAYQYNSPLHF TGTGCCAGCAGTCCGACAGCGTACCAGTATAATTCACCCCTCCACTTT
. . TRBJ2-3 TRBV6-6 CASSFGSTDTQYF TGTGCCAGCAGTTTCGGGTCCACAGATACGCAGTATTTT
. . TRBJ1-2 TRBV5-1 CASSRGTAALNYGYTF TGCGCCAGCAGCAGGGGGACGGCCGCCCTTAACTATGGCTACACCTTC
few . TRBJ2-3 TRBV7-3 CASSLTSLLDTQYF TGTGCCAGCAGCTTAACTAGTCTTTTGGATACGCAGTATTTT
. . TRBJ2-7 TRBV6-5 CASSYTPGFSYEQYF TGTGCCAGCAGTTACACCCCAGGGTTCTCCTACGAGCAGTACTTC
. . TRBJ1-2 TRBV6-5 CAVGTRDGDTF TGTGCCGTGGGGACACGGGACGGTGACACCTTC
. . TRBJ2-7 TRBV11-3 CASSTTGFSSYEQYF TGTGCCAGCAGCACAACAGGCTTCAGCTCCTACGAGCAGTACTTC
. . TRBJ2-5 TRBV29-1 CSVEGRMAGRGETQYF TGCAGCGTTGAGGGGAGGATGGCAGGGAGGGGGGAGACCCAGTACTTC
. TRBD1 TRBJ2-1 TRBV6-6 CASSYPERGHSEQFF TGTGCCAGCAGTTACCCGGAGAGGGGGCACAGTGAGCAGTTCTTC
. . TRBJ2-7 TRBV6-5 CASSYSSGSYEQYF TGTGCCAGCAGTTACTCTAGCGGATCCTACGAGCAGTACTTC
. . TRBJ1-1 TRBV6-6 CASSYERVTEAFF TGTGCCAGCAGTTACGAGCGGGTTACTGAAGCTTTCTTT
. . TRBJ1-6 TRBV6-1 CASSGGHHNSPLHF TGTGCCAGCAGTGGGGGACACCATAATTCACCCCTCCACTTT
. . TRBJ2-3 TRBV18 CASSRGYGTDTQYF TGTGCCAGCTCACGGGGCTACGGGACAGATACGCAGTATTTT
. . TRBJ2-7 TRBV5-4 CASSLRGTYEQYF TGTGCCAGCAGCTTGAGGGGTACCTACGAGCAGTACTTC
. TRBD1 TRBJ1-1 TRBV28 CASKDRVKNTEAFF TGTGCCAGCAAAGACAGGGTAAAGAACACTGAAGCTTTCTTT
. . TRBJ2-1 TRBV6-4 CASSDSTGGRAGDEQFF TGTGCCAGCAGTGACTCGACAGGTGGGAGAGCCGGCGATGAGCAGTTCTTC
. TRBD1 TRBJ2-1 TRBV5-6 CASSLPGTGGYNEQFF TGTGCCAGCAGCCTACCCGGGACAGGGGGTTACAATGAGCAGTTCTTC
once . TRBJ1-1 TRBV25-1 CASSATGGNTEAFF TGTGCCAGCAGTGCTACCGGAGGGAACACTGAAGCTTTCTTT
. TRBD2 TRBJ2-1 TRBV9 CASSVGLAGEGEQFF TGTGCCAGCAGCGTCGGACTAGCGGGAGAAGGTGAGCAGTTCTTC
. TRBD1 TRBJ1-3 TRBV25-1 CASSNSGTVINTIYF TGTGCCAGCAGTAATTCCGGGACAGTCATAAACACCATATATTTT
. TRBD1 TRBJ2-7 TRBV29-1 CSVRKGTGGIYEQYF TGCAGCGTCCGAAAAGGGACAGGGGGTATTTACGAGCAGTACTTC
. . TRBJ1-6 TRBV28 CASSLDSLIYNSPLHF TGTGCCAGCAGTTTGGACAGCCTAATCTATAATTCACCCCTCCACTTT
. TRBD1 TRBJ1-5 TRBV6-1 CASSSQQGQPQHF TGTGCCAGCAGCTCCCAACAGGGGCAGCCCCAGCATTTT
. TRBD1 TRBJ1-2 TRBV5-1 CASSLGQGTNYGYTF TGCGCCAGCAGCTTAGGACAGGGGACTAACTATGGCTACACCTTC
. TRBD2 TRBJ2-7 TRBV10-2 CASSEPGLAGDYEQYF TGCGCCAGCAGTGAGCCGGGACTAGCGGGAGACTACGAGCAGTACTTC
. . TRBJ2-7 TRBV30 CAWSQGLSYEQYF TGTGCCTGGAGTCAGGGGCTGTCCTACGAGCAGTACTTC
. TRBD2 TRBJ2-1 TRBV29-1 CSGSGRAYNEQFF TGCAGCGGTAGCGGGAGGGCCTACAATGAGCAGTTCTTC
. TRBD2 TRBJ2-6 TRBV4-2 CASSRRLAGDSGANVLTF TGTGCCAGCAGCCGTAGACTAGCGGGGGACTCTGGGGCCAACGTCCTGACTTTC
once TRBD1 TRBJ1-1 TRBV19 CASSSGGTEAFF TGTGCCAGTAGTTCAGGGGGCACTGAAGCTTTCTTT
. TRBD2 TRBJ2-1 TRBV5-6 CASSLGSGGVSDEQFF TGTGCCAGCAGCTTGGGTAGCGGGGGGGTTAGCGATGAGCAGTTCTTC
once TRBD1 TRBJ1-3 TRBV7-9 CASSPGTGGGSSGNTIYF TGTGCCAGCAGCCCGGGGACAGGGGGGGGCAGCTCTGGAAACACCATATATTTT
. TRBD1 TRBJ1-2 TRBV19 CASSMFVDRAAFYGYTF TGTGCCAGTAGTATGTTCGTCGACAGGGCCGCTTTCTATGGCTACACCTTC